The text below deals with one T cell receptor (beta chain). Some clones are missing from TCRdb's copy, which holds only in-frame ones; the method was immunoSEQ multiplex PCR. The sample has tens of thousands of clones, 89% seen once; the top ten hold about 2.8%. The data stem from a study of T cell responses to AZD1222 COVID-19 vaccine. This CDR3 is built from 14 residues. Germline lookup yields CDR1 LNHDA and CDR2 SQIVND (reference sequence). V lost 6 bases, J lost 5 bases, and 6 bases stayed unmatched. Sequences were derived from peripheral blood, sampled on day 0 of MenACWY control vaccination. V usage is TRBV19 and J usage is TRBJ1-1; 10 positions agree with TRBD1. The TCR originated in an adult in good health. For the CDR3, the DNA is TGTGCCAGTAGACTGACAGGGGGCCGTACTGAAGCTTTCTTT. Protein sequence: CASRLTGGRTEAFF.